Following are 26 T cell receptor beta chains from one sample sequenced in a study of type 1 regulatory T cells. Using its own MiXCR run on the reads, TCRdb lists one record per CDR3 protein. The data hold 90,000 to 100,000 distinct CDR3 sequences, with roughly 28% observed a single time. The source material was CD4+ T cells, either the whole sample or a sorted fraction (not recorded which). Receptor source: a human donor in good health.

The chain joins TRBV19 to TRBJ2-1; D is undetermined. Trimming removed 3 bases at V and 6 bases at J, with 9 bases between. This CDR3 is built from 13 residues. Germline V gene data show CDR1 as LNHDA and CDR2 as SQIVND (reference sequence). This CDR3 reads CASSISVLNEQFF. The CDR3 DNA sequence: TGTGCCAGTAGTATTTCCGTCCTCAATGAGCAGTTCTTC.

The chain uses TRBV7-9 and TRBJ1-6; a possible D gene is TRBD1 (6 bases). The V gene lost 4 bases and the J gene lost 4 bases, with 11 bases spanning the gap. Germline CDR1 is SEHNR and CDR2 is FQNEAQ (reference sequence). The length of the CDR3 is 15 residues. The DNA for the CDR3 is TGTGCCAGCAGCTCGAGGGACACTTATAATTCACCCCTCCACTTT. Encoded protein: CASSSRDTYNSPLHF.

V gene TRBV19 combines with J gene TRBJ1-1; 8 bases fit TRBD1. V shed 8 bases and J 4 bases; nucleotides not matched to a gene: 3. This CDR3 has 12 residues. The germline gives CDR1 LNHDA, CDR2 SQIVND (reference sequence). CDR3 nucleotides: TGTGCCAGTTGGACAGGGTCCACTGAAGCTTTCTTT. Encoded protein: CASWTGSTEAFF.

In the case of this clonotype: The junction departs from germline at one end; a sequencing error may be responsible. This chain joins TRBV5-1 and TRBJ2-2; 9 nucleotides align to TRBD2. Germline-derived CDR1 and CDR2 are SGHRS and YFSETQ. The CDR3 length is 14 residues. The CDR3 DNA reads as TGCGTCAGCGGTTCTAGCGGGACCACCGGGGAGCTGTTTTTT. This codes for CVSGSSGTTGELFF. The full variable domain, in which reference TRBV5-1 and TRBJ2-2 provide the parts outside the CDR3, is KAGVTQTPRYLIKTRGQQVTLSCSPISGHRSVSWYQQTPGQGLQFLFEYFSETQRNKGNFPGRFSGRQFSNSRSEMNVSTLELGDSALYLCVSGSSGTTGELFFGEGSRLTVL.

This clonotype appeared a few times. The CDR3 reads CASSSNRRTYGYTF. CDR3 DNA: TGTGCCAGCAGTTCGAACAGGAGAACCTATGGCTACACCTTC. The rearrangement joins TRBV28 to TRBJ1-2; possible D gene TRBD1, 5 bases. CDR1 MDHEN and CDR2 SYDVKM come from the germline V gene. V lost 4 bases and J 4 bases, leaving 13 bases between the germline ends. The CDR3 runs 14 residues.

This clonotype was seen ten or more times. The chain is built from TRBV29-1 and TRBJ2-5; TRBD2 might be the D (5 bases). The CDR3 spans 11 residues. CDR1 SQVTM and CDR2 ANQGSEA come from the germline V gene. With 3 bases removed from V and 7 bases from J, the gap between germline ends came to 9 bases. CDR3 protein: CSVDPGSTQYF. The CDR3 coding sequence is TGCAGCGTTGACCCGGGGTCGACCCAGTACTTC. Full variable domain (rest looked up from reference TRBV29-1 and TRBJ2-5): SAVISQKPSRDICQRGTSLTIQCQVDSQVTMMFWYRQQPGQSLTLIATANQGSEATYESGFVIDKFPISRPNLTFSTLTVSNMSPEDSSIYLCSVDPGSTQYFGPGTRLLVL.

The chain uses TRBV3-1 and TRBJ2-7, with 11 positions matching TRBD2. In germline, CDR1 is LGHDT, CDR2 YNNKEL (reference sequence). With 7 bases clipped from V and 2 bases from J, the junction kept 4 bases outside the gene matches. The CDR3 has 14 residues. The DNA of the CDR3 is TGTGCCAGCAAGACTAGCGGGAACGCCTACGAGCAGTACTTC. Protein product: CASKTSGNAYEQYF.

There are a few counts of this clonotype. The chain links TRBV20-1 to TRBJ2-7; 9 bases are shared with TRBD1. The CDR3 is 14 amino acids. The germline gives CDR1 DFQATT, CDR2 SNEGSKA (reference sequence). V shed 6 bases, J shed 4 bases, and the junction held 10 bases outside the gene matches. The CDR3 spells CSALPGQGGYEQYF. The CDR3 DNA reads TGCAGTGCCCTTCCGGGACAGGGCGGGTACGAGCAGTACTTC.

This clonotype was found many times. The rearrangement uses TRBV3-1 and TRBJ2-2; D is ambiguous. This CDR3 contains 14 residues. Per germline, CDR1 LGHDT and CDR2 YNNKEL (reference sequence). V lost 6 bases and J 4 bases, leaving 12 bases between the germline ends. The DNA of the CDR3 is TGTGCCAGCAGGCCTACCTATGCCACCGGGGAGCTGTTTTTT. It codes for CASRPTYATGELFF.

The V gene is TRBV7-8, the J gene TRBJ2-7; D not resolved. The CDR3 is made up of 15 amino acids. Germline V CDR1 and CDR2: SGHVS, FQNEAQ. The V and J ends lost 3 bases and 0 bases respectively, with 12 bases between them. CDR3 DNA: TGTGCCAGCAGCTTGGGAAGGGCCGACTCCTACGAGCAGTACTTC. Its protein is CASSLGRADSYEQYF.

The V call is TRBV20-1, the J call TRBJ1-1; no firm D call. Germline loops: CDR1 DFQATT, CDR2 SNEGSKA (reference sequence). The CDR3 loop spans 12 amino acids. The V gene lost 3 bases and the J gene lost 1 base, with 6 bases spanning the gap. The CDR3, as DNA: TGCAGTGCTAGTTACCAGAACACTGAAGCTTTCTTT. This gives the protein CSASYQNTEAFF.

This chain links TRBV5-1 with TRBJ2-7; 9 positions agree with TRBD1. With 0 bases clipped from V and 5 bases from J, the junction kept 9 bases outside the gene matches. The CDR3 is made up of 16 amino acids. Germline V lookup: CDR1 SGHRS, CDR2 YFSETQ. CDR3 protein: CASSLDGTGRIDEQYF. The DNA of the CDR3 is TGCGCCAGCAGCTTGGACGGGACAGGGAGAATCGACGAGCAGTACTTC.

This clonotype was detected only a few times. The V and J genes are TRBV2 and TRBJ2-5; tentatively, D is TRBD2 (6 bases). Germline assignment: CDR1 SNHLY and CDR2 FYNNEI. This CDR3 comprises 12 residues. V was cut by 6 bases and J by 3 bases, with 8 bases left in between. This CDR3 reads CASRVAEETQYF. The CDR3 DNA is TGTGCCAGCAGAGTAGCGGAAGAGACCCAGTACTTC.

The V gene is TRBV2, the J gene TRBJ2-1; TRBD1 aligns across 7 bases. The CDR3 runs 15 residues. Germline trimming cut 2 bases from V and 5 bases from J; bases unmatched to any gene: 6. Per the germline V gene, CDR1 is SNHLY and CDR2 is FYNNEI. The CDR3 nucleotides read TGTGCCAGCAGTGAAACAGGGGCGATCGACAATGAGCAGTTCTTC. Translating gives CASSETGAIDNEQFF. Full variable domain (rest looked up from reference TRBV2 and TRBJ2-1): EPEVTQTPSHQVTQMGQEVILRCVPISNHLYFYWYRQILGQKVEFLVSFYNNEISEKSEIFDDQFSVERPDGSNFTLKIRSTKLEDSAMYFCASSETGAIDNEQFFGPGTRLTVL.

This clonotype was seen a handful of times. This chain connects TRBV12-3 or TRBV12-4 to TRBJ1-6, with D tentatively TRBD1 (5 bases). V was trimmed by 9 bases and J by 10 bases, leaving 13 bases between them. CDR3 size: 12 residues. CDR3 loop: CASSAEGSPLHF. The DNA for the CDR3 is TGTGCCAGTTCAGCCGAGGGGTCACCCCTCCACTTT.

The table lists this clonotype with a few counts. The chain combines TRBV29-1 with TRBJ2-1; no firm D call. CDR3 length equals 10 residues. The germline V gene has CDR1 SQVTM and CDR2 ANQGSEA. Trimming took 6 bases from V and 10 from J, leaving 10 bases between them. CDR3 nucleotide sequence: TGCAGCGTCGGTCTGAGCGAGCAGTTCTTC. It yields the protein CSVGLSEQFF.

The chain has TRBV15 and TRBJ2-7, with TRBD1 matching 7 bases. The CDR3 length is 16 residues. Germline V gene sequence: CDR1 LNHNV, CDR2 YYDKDF (reference sequence). V lost 5 bases, J lost 3 bases, and 13 bases stayed unmatched. The CDR3 DNA follows: TGTGCCACCAGCTTCCTCCCGACAGGGAAATTCTACGAGCAGTACTTC. Protein product: CATSFLPTGKFYEQYF.

This clonotype came up a few times. The rearrangement uses TRBV20-1 and TRBJ2-3; D ambiguous. CDR1 is DFQATT and CDR2 is SNEGSKA in the germline V gene (reference sequence). V gave up 5 bases and J gave up 4 bases, with 19 bases separating them. This CDR3 region has 15 residues. CDR3 region: CSAHTTSGMADTQYF. The CDR3 bases are TGCAGTGCTCATACGACCTCTGGAATGGCAGATACGCAGTATTTT.

This rearrangement joins TRBV7-2 to TRBJ2-3, with TRBD2 as a possible D gene (6 bases). V lost 3 bases, J lost 2 bases, and 18 bases lay in between. The CDR3 consists of 17 residues. Germline CDR1 SGHTA, CDR2 FQGNSA. CDR3 protein: CASSFILAGPFTDTQYF. Written as DNA, the CDR3 is TGTGCCAGCAGCTTTATTTTGGCGGGACCCTTCACAGATACGCAGTATTTT.

CDR3 nucleotides: TGTGCCAGCAGCGTAGGACAGGGGTTCTCCTACGAGCAGTACTTC. It codes for CASSVGQGFSYEQYF. This chain links TRBV6-5 with TRBJ2-7, with TRBD1 matching 9 bases. Germline V gene sequence: CDR1 MNHEY, CDR2 SVGAGI. This CDR3 has 15 amino acids. J gave up 0 bases and V 6 bases, and 6 bases lay outside the gene matches.

V and J are TRBV30 and TRBJ2-3; no clear D. Germline CDR1 reads GTSNPN; CDR2 reads SVGIG (reference sequence). The CDR3 runs 12 residues. Between the trimmed V and J ends, which lost 0 bases and 4 bases, there was a span of 5 bases. The CDR3 DNA reads as TGTGCCTGGAGTGTATCGGCAGATACGCAGTATTTT. Translation: CAWSVSADTQYF.

In its sample, this clonotype was seen a few times. J is TRBJ2-2 and V is TRBV6-2 or TRBV6-3; D remains ambiguous. Germline assignment: CDR1 MNHEY and CDR2 SVGEGT. The CDR3 totals 12 residues. V gave up 6 bases and J gave up 7 bases, with 9 bases separating them. The CDR3 is CASRPTVGELFF. Written as DNA, the CDR3 is TGTGCCAGCAGGCCTACCGTCGGGGAGCTGTTTTTT.

The rearrangement uses TRBV20-1 and TRBJ1-5, with D unclear. The CDR3 runs 15 residues. CDR1 and CDR2 from the germline V gene are DFQATT and SNEGSKA (reference sequence). V lost 0 bases to trimming and J lost 0 bases, with 9 bases between them. The CDR3 sequence: CSARDTPDSNQPQHF. CDR3 DNA: TGCAGTGCTAGAGACACCCCGGATAGCAATCAGCCCCAGCATTTT.

The chain is built from TRBV20-1 and TRBJ2-2; 7 nucleotides align to TRBD2. Germline V gene lookup returns CDR1 DFQATT and CDR2 SNEGSKA (reference sequence). The V segment lost 6 bases and the J segment 6 bases; nucleotides outside the gene matches: 16. The CDR3 spans 16 residues. The CDR3 reads CSAPTSPSGGPGELFF. In nucleotides, the CDR3 is TGCAGTGCCCCCACATCCCCCTCGGGGGGACCCGGGGAGCTGTTTTTT.

The rearrangement uses TRBV29-1 and TRBJ2-3; D is ambiguous. Trimming pared 0 bases from V and 9 bases from J, leaving 13 bases between. Germline CDR1 SQVTM, CDR2 ANQGSEA. The CDR3 is 13 amino acids. The DNA of the CDR3 is TGCAGCGTTGAAGATCGCCAGTTTTCGACGCAGTATTTT. Protein product: CSVEDRQFSTQYF.

As to this clonotype: At one end, the junction sequence differs from germline, possibly due to a read error. The chain has TRBV20-1 and TRBJ2-5; unclear D gene. The CDR3 is made up of 12 amino acids. The germline CDR1 and CDR2 sequences are DFQATT and SNEGSKA (reference sequence). The CDR3, as DNA: TGCAGTGCTAGCGGACCTCAAGTGACCCAGTACTTC. Residues: CSASGPQVTQYF.